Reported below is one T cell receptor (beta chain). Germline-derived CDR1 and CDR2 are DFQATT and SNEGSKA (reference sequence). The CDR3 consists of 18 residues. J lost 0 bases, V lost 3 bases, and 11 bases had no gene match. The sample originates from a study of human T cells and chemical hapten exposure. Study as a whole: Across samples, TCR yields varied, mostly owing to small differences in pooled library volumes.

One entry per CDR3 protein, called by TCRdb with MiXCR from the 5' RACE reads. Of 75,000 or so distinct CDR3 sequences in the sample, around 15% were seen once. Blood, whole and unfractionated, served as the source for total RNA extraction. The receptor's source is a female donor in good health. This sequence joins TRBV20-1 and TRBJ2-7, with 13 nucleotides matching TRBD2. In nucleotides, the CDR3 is TGCAGTGCTAGGCCCTGGACTAGCGGGGGCCTGAGCTCCTACGAGCAGTACTTC. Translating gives CSARPWTSGGLSSYEQYF.